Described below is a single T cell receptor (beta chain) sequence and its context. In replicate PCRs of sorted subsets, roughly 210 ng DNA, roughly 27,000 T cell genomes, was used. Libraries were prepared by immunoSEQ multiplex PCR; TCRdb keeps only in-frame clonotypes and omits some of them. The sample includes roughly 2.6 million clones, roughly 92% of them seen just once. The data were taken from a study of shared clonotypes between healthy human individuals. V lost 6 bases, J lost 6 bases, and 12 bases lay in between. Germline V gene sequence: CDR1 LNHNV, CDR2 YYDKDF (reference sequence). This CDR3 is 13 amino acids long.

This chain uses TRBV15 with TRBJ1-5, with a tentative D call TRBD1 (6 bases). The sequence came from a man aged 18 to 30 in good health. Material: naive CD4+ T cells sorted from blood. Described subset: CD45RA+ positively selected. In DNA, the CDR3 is TGTGCCACCAGTACAGGGTTGGGTCAGCCCCAGCATTTT. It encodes CATSTGLGQPQHF.